Listed below are T cell receptor beta chains from one sample, sequenced in a study of blood T cell repertoires in COVID-19. The table came from immunoSEQ multiplex PCR; TCRdb's copy has only in-frame clones and leaves some out. The table includes about 240,000 clones, 80% to 90% detected once. Source material: peripheral blood. These receptors were obtained from a man aged 55-75 years with acute or convalescent COVID-19. Each CDR3 is given with its conserved first and last residue.

CASSLKSGGSGANVLTF,TRBV7-6,TRBJ2-6
CASSFDRAYEQYF,TRBV5-1,TRBJ2-7
CATSAPTSGSANEQFF,TRBV24-1,TRBJ2-1
CASSLAGWELNTGELFF,TRBV5-1,TRBJ2-2
CATSASVGGRETQYF,TRBV24-1,TRBJ2-5
CASSLDPSRRTGELFF,TRBV11-3,TRBJ2-2
CASSRDRGNYGYTF,TRBV28,TRBJ1-2
CASSSQGVQPQHF,TRBV28,TRBJ1-5
CSASLSGSRSEQFF,TRBV20-1,TRBJ2-1
CASSLEGTGELFF,TRBV18,TRBJ2-2
CASRYTLGAGNTIYF,TRBV7-2,TRBJ1-3
CASSGQGRNTEAFF,TRBV28,TRBJ1-1
CASSLGGRGSFFSQETQYF,TRBV7-7,TRBJ2-5
CASSISRGAGELFF,TRBV5-1,TRBJ2-2
CASSYSTLEAGDSGNTIYF,TRBV6-2/TRBV6-3,TRBJ1-3
CASSLAGLAGGNSYEQYF,TRBV11-3,TRBJ2-7
CASRGYNQPQHF,TRBV28,TRBJ1-5
CASSVAPSLGGTENTIYF,TRBV9,TRBJ1-3
CASSDRGGNTEAFF,TRBV28,TRBJ1-1
CASSITGVTEAFF,TRBV5-4,TRBJ1-1
CASSPRTSKDTQYF,TRBV9,TRBJ2-3
CASSYGTGEDNEQFF,TRBV6-6,TRBJ2-1
CASKEGGSYNEQFF,TRBV19,TRBJ2-1
CATFDSGGYTDTQYF,TRBV15,TRBJ2-3
CASSQDRSYEQYF,TRBV7-2,TRBJ2-7
CAISEQGMNTEAFF,TRBV10-3,TRBJ1-1
CASSLGQSVYEQYF,TRBV5-4,TRBJ2-7
CASSLEDGANYGYTF,TRBV5-1,TRBJ1-2
CASSSGQGAGAFF,TRBV9,TRBJ1-1
CASRTGNQPQHF,TRBV28,TRBJ1-5
CASSPTVPPSEQYF,TRBV28,TRBJ2-7
CASSPITGQGASEAFF,TRBV9,TRBJ1-1
CATSDRTSGGLYNEQFF,TRBV24-1,TRBJ2-1
CASSLTGTANNEQFF,TRBV7-3,TRBJ2-1
CASSLVWGSGNEQFF,TRBV11-3,TRBJ2-1
CASSSTGIEQYF,TRBV12-3/TRBV12-4,TRBJ2-7
CASSGEIVVDTQYF,TRBV6-6,TRBJ2-3
CASSASGGLNTEAFF,TRBV27,TRBJ1-1
CASSSTSGLYEQYF,TRBV7-2,TRBJ2-7
CASSSYTGNGYTF,TRBV7-2,TRBJ1-2
CASSPLTGTTYGYTF,TRBV11-2,TRBJ1-2
CASSIELAPFYEQYF,TRBV19,TRBJ2-7
CASSLGGAVSETQYF,TRBV13,TRBJ2-5
CALTGGFGLEQYF,TRBV30,TRBJ2-7
CASSVGGSWEETQYF,TRBV19,TRBJ2-5
CASRDITLHF,TRBV6-6,TRBJ1-6
CASSPRGQAGSYNSPLHF,TRBV18,TRBJ1-6